These 11 T cell receptor beta chains were all obtained from the same sample, sequenced in a study of human T cells and chemical hapten exposure. TCRdb re-called the RACE reads through MiXCR, storing one row per CDR3 protein. The profile shows some 65,000 distinct CDR3 sequences, around 6.5% of them singletons. Time point: healthy volunteer bleed at 6 weeks. Unfractionated whole blood was the source of the extracted total RNA. The sample consisted of whole blood. The receptor source for this set is a female donor in good health. Some clones in this sample may be carry-over from other donors' samples.

At least ten counts were recorded for this clonotype. The chain is built from TRBV20-1 and TRBJ2-3; 7 bases are shared with TRBD2. V lost 6 bases and J lost 0; bases outside the gene matches: 3. Germline assignment: CDR1 DFQATT and CDR2 SNEGSKA (reference sequence). The length of the CDR3 is 13 residues. Here the CDR3 reads CSAIAGSTDTQYF. CDR3 sequence (DNA): TGCAGTGCAATAGCGGGTAGCACAGATACGCAGTATTTT.

This clonotype has a count of ten or more. The chain carries TRBV20-1 and TRBJ2-3, with 9 bases fitting TRBD2. With 0 bases clipped from V and 4 bases from J, the junction kept 2 bases outside the gene matches. The CDR3 is 14 residues long. Germline CDR1 is DFQATT and CDR2 is SNEGSKA (reference sequence). In DNA, the CDR3 is TGCAGTGCTAGAGATAGCGGGAGACCAGATACGCAGTATTTT. The encoded protein is CSARDSGRPDTQYF.

This clonotype was recorded at least ten times. The chain combines TRBV18 with TRBJ2-5; TRBD2 might be the D (6 bases). Trimming left V 6 bases short and J 0 bases short, with 14 bases between. CDR1 is KGHSH and CDR2 is LQKENI in the germline V gene. The CDR3 sequence is 15 residues long. The DNA of the CDR3 is TGTGCCAGCTCTCCTGCGGGACGGTACCAAGAGACCCAGTACTTC. Its protein product is CASSPAGRYQETQYF. Full variable domain (rest looked up from reference TRBV18 and TRBJ2-5): NAGVMQNPRHLVRRRGQEARLRCSPMKGHSHVYWYRQLPEEGLKFMVYLQKENIIDESGMPKERFSAEFPKEGPSILRIQQVVRGDSAAYFCASSPAGRYQETQYFGPGTRLLVL.

The gene calls are TRBV5-1 and TRBJ2-1, with D perhaps matching TRBD2 (7 bases). V lost 0 bases, J lost 7 bases, and 14 bases lay in between. The germline V gene has CDR1 SGHRS and CDR2 YFSETQ. The CDR3 totals 15 residues. CDR3 nucleotides: TGCGCCAGCAGCTTGGGGGGGGGCGTGGGAAATGAGCAGTTCTTC. The encoded protein is CASSLGGGVGNEQFF.

This clonotype occurred a few times. The V gene is TRBV7-3, the J gene TRBJ2-7; D is perhaps TRBD1 (5 bases). V dropped 5 bases and J dropped 2 bases, with 16 bases sitting between them. This CDR3 is built from 15 residues. Germline V gives CDR1 SGHTA, CDR2 FQGTGA. This chain's CDR3 is CASSLRPDSTYEQYF. As DNA, the CDR3 is TGTGCCAGCAGCCTACGCCCCGACAGTACCTACGAGCAGTACTTC.

The rearrangement uses TRBV11-3 and TRBJ2-2; D is undetermined. Trimming left V 0 bases short and J 5 bases short, with 7 bases between. The CDR3 has 14 amino acids. Germline CDR1 and CDR2: SGHNT and YENEEA. The CDR3 spells CASSLDHNTGELFF. The CDR3 DNA is TGTGCCAGCAGCTTAGACCACAATACCGGGGAGCTGTTTTTT.

The CDR3 nucleotides read TGTGCCAGCGAAGAGAGCTCTGGGGCCAACGTCCTGACTTTC. Encoded protein: CASEESSGANVLTF. The chain combines TRBV19 with TRBJ2-6; D unclear. The germline CDR1 and CDR2 sequences are LNHDA and SQIVND (reference sequence). CDR3 size: 14 residues. Trimming stripped 9 bases from V and 0 bases from J, with 9 bases between.

The rearrangement links TRBV7-6 to TRBJ2-6; tentative D call: TRBD2 (5 bases). V lost 5 bases to trimming and J lost 4 bases, with 15 bases between them. From germline, CDR1 is SGHVS and CDR2 FNYEAQ. The CDR3 has 16 residues. The CDR3 is CASSGSLASGANVLTF. CDR3 nucleotides: TGTGCCAGCAGCGGGAGTCTAGCATCGGGGGCCAACGTCCTGACTTTC.

This clonotype was seen ten or more times. The chain combines TRBV20-1 with TRBJ1-6; D is undetermined. Trimming took 1 base from V and 4 from J, leaving 14 bases between them. In germline, CDR1 is DFQATT, CDR2 SNEGSKA (reference sequence). The CDR3 is 16 residues long. The CDR3 DNA reads TGCAGTGCTAGAGTACCGCTCCCCGTATATAATTCACCCCTCCACTTT. Translating it yields CSARVPLPVYNSPLHF.

This clonotype appeared many times. The chain combines TRBV24-1 with TRBJ1-5; possible D gene TRBD1, 5 bases. V was clipped by 4 bases and J by 8 bases, with 20 bases between them. The CDR3 sequence is 16 residues long. From germline, CDR1 is KGHDR and CDR2 SFDVKD. This chain's CDR3 is CATSDSSGRVLKPQHF. DNA for the CDR3: TGTGCCACCAGTGACTCAAGCGGCAGGGTATTGAAGCCCCAGCATTTT.

This clonotype was seen more than once but under ten times. This chain joins TRBV29-1 and TRBJ1-5; the match to TRBD1 covers 7 bases. The CDR3 totals 15 residues. CDR1 and CDR2 (germline): SQVTM, ANQGSEA. The J segment lost 0 bases and the V segment lost 8 bases, leaving 10 bases of the junction unmatched. CDR3 nucleotide sequence: TGCAGCTCTCTCCGGACAGGTTATAGCAATCAGCCCCAGCATTTT. Protein sequence: CSSLRTGYSNQPQHF.